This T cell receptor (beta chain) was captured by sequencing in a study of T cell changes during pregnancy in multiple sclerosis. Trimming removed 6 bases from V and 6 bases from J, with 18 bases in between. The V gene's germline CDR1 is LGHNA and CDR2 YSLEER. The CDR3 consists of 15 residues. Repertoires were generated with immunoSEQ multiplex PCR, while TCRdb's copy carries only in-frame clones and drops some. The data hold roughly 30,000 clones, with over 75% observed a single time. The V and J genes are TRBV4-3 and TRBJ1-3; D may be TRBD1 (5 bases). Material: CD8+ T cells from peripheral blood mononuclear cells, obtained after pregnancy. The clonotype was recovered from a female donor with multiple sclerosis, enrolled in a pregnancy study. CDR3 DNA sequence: TGCGCCAGCAGTAGGGGAAGGGTCCCGGAAAACACCATATATTTT. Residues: CASSRGRVPENTIYF.